This T cell receptor (beta chain) is drawn from a study of control samples from healthy donors and cancer patients. The protocol was immunoSEQ multiplex PCR, while the TCRdb copy is restricted to in-frame clones and leaves out a portion. Of 50,000 or so clones in the sample, over 75% were seen once. Trimming stripped 3 bases from V and 3 bases from J, with 13 bases between. The CDR3 runs 15 residues. Germline lookup yields CDR1 SGHDT and CDR2 YYEEEE. The TCR comes from a man between 50 and 59 years old in good health. The sequenced sample was blood. This chain joins TRBV5-6 and TRBJ1-3; D is undetermined. CDR3 loop: CASSSWTVRGNTIYF. In nucleotides, the CDR3 is TGTGCCAGCAGCTCTTGGACGGTGCGTGGAAACACCATATATTTT. Supplemented by reference TRBV5-6 and TRBJ1-3, the full variable domain reads DAGVTQSPTHLIKTRGQQVTLRCSPKSGHDTVSWYQQALGQGPQFIFQYYEEEERQRGNFPDRFSGHQFPNYSSELNVNALLLGDSALYLCASSSWTVRGNTIYFGEGSWLTVV.